This entry lists 16 T cell receptor beta chains sequenced from one sample in a study of blood T cells in healthy people across ages (dated by TCRdb to the mid-2010s). To prepare the library, 5' RACE was applied. TCRdb shows the sequencer as Illumina HiSeq 2500. A second about 7 to 11 cycle PCR used a sample-barcoded 5' primer and a J-beta primer mix. TCRdb reanalyzed the raw reads on its own, using fastp at Q25 for trimming and MiXCR for clone calling, and kept in-frame beta chains. Every distinct CDR3 protein forms one entry, paired with its most common genes and DNA. Present in this sample are about 1 million distinct CDR3 sequences, 20% to 25% of which were seen just once. Less than 0.85% of the sample goes to the ten largest clones. The same data also went into a second study, on T cells of mothers and their children.

The material sequenced was blood. The origin of the receptors is a girl aged 2 to 10 in good health.

In its sample, this clonotype was seen a few times. V gene TRBV14 combines with J gene TRBJ2-2, with D unresolved. Germline CDR1 is SGHDN and CDR2 is FVKESK. The ends were cut back, 4 bases at V and 5 bases at J, with 11 bases in the middle. The CDR3 runs to 14 residues. CDR3 bases: TGTGCCAGCAGCCTAACTATTAATACCGGGGAGCTGTTTTTT. This codes for CASSLTINTGELFF. The full variable domain, completed using reference TRBV14 and TRBJ2-2, is EAGVTQFPSHSVIEKGQTVTLRCDPISGHDNLYWYRRVMGKEIKFLLHFVKESKQDESGMPNNRFLAERTGGTYSTLKVQPAELEDSGVYFCASSLTINTGELFFGEGSRLTVL.

This clonotype was observed a handful of times. This chain connects TRBV20-1 to TRBJ2-5; 10 bases align to TRBD2. The J call is in doubt because the DNA end fits TRBJ2-1 better. Per the germline V gene, CDR1 is DFQATT and CDR2 is SNEGSKA (reference sequence). The CDR3 sequence is 17 residues long. CDR3 sequence reads: CSARGTSGKVTYNEQFF. The CDR3 bases are TGCAGTGCTAGAGGGACTAGCGGTAAAGTCACCTACAATGAGCAGTTCTTC.

This clonotype was picked up a small number of times. The CDR3 DNA is TGTGCCAGCCGTGGTTCCGGGGGCACTAATGAAAAACTGTTTTTT. Translated: CASRGSGGTNEKLFF. The chain has TRBV28 and TRBJ1-4, with a possible D match to TRBD1 (6 bases). The CDR3 has 15 amino acids. CDR1 and CDR2 from the germline V gene are MDHEN and SYDVKM. Trimming stripped 8 bases from V and 2 bases from J, with 15 bases between.

This rearrangement joins TRBV6-6 to TRBJ1-2, with D maybe TRBD1 (5 bases). This CDR3 is 12 amino acids long. Germline loops: CDR1 MNHNY, CDR2 SVGAGI (reference sequence). Trimming removed 3 bases from V and 6 bases from J, with 8 bases in between. CDR3 sequence (DNA): TGTGCCAGCAGTTATCACAGGAATGGCTACACCTTC. The encoded protein is CASSYHRNGYTF.

This clonotype has just a few counts. CDR3 protein: CSVDGEETQYF. CDR3 DNA: TGCAGCGTTGACGGGGAGGAGACCCAGTACTTC. The chain is built from TRBV29-1 and TRBJ2-5; perhaps TRBD2 as D (5 bases). Between the trimmed V and J ends, which lost 3 bases and 5 bases, there was a span of 7 bases. CDR1 is SQVTM, CDR2 ANQGSEA, per germline. The CDR3 is 11 residues long.

The V call is TRBV20-1, the J call TRBJ2-5; D not resolved. Gene TRBJ2-7 matches the end of the DNA better, so the J call may be wrong. CDR3 length: 11 amino acids. Germline V CDR1 and CDR2: DFQATT, SNEGSKA (reference sequence). The CDR3 loop is CSASNNYEQYF. The CDR3 DNA reads as TGCAGTGCTAGTAACAACTACGAGCAGTACTTC.

This clonotype was counted between two and nine times. The chain recombines TRBV5-1 with TRBJ1-1; no firm D call. CDR1 is SGHRS, CDR2 YFSETQ, per germline. This CDR3 spans 15 amino acids. The ends were cut back, 2 bases at V and 1 base at J, with 12 bases in the middle. In DNA form, the CDR3 reads TGCGCCAGCAGCTTACACATGGGCAAGAACACTGAAGCTTTCTTT. It yields the protein CASSLHMGKNTEAFF.

This sequence joins TRBV20-1 and TRBJ2-5, with 13 positions matching TRBD2. The CDR3 runs to 15 residues. With 6 bases clipped from V and 4 bases from J, the junction kept 8 bases outside the gene matches. The V gene's germline CDR1 is DFQATT and CDR2 SNEGSKA (reference sequence). The chain's CDR3 is CSARLAGGRGETQYF. The CDR3 DNA is TGCAGTGCGAGACTAGCGGGGGGCCGGGGAGAGACCCAGTACTTC.

The V and J genes are TRBV29-1 and TRBJ2-1, with D tentatively TRBD2 (5 bases). The CDR3 extends over 14 amino acids. From germline, CDR1 is SQVTM and CDR2 ANQGSEA. Trimming stripped 6 bases from V and 2 bases from J, with 14 bases between. In DNA, the CDR3 is TGCAGCGTCCTAGGCGGACTCCCCTACAATGAGCAGTTCTTC. Residues: CSVLGGLPYNEQFF.

This clonotype was detected only a few times. The chain's CDR3 is CAISDVTLAGGGADTQYF. The CDR3 nucleotides read TGTGCCATCAGCGACGTAACCCTAGCGGGAGGAGGGGCAGATACGCAGTATTTT. The chain recombines TRBV10-3 with TRBJ2-3; 11 bases align to TRBD2. Germline CDR1 is ENHRY and CDR2 is SYGVKD. CDR3 length: 18 amino acids. V gave up 6 bases and J gave up 4 bases; unmatched junction bases: 15.

The CDR3 bases are TGCGCCAGCAGCCAAGCTCAGTTTCCACCCCTCCACTTT. Translated: CASSQAQFPPLHF. The chain is built from TRBV4-3 and TRBJ1-6, with D uncertain. V was cut by 1 base and J by 11 bases, with 9 bases left in between. The CDR3 runs to 13 residues. The germline CDR1 and CDR2 sequences are LGHNA and YSLEER.

The sample holds one count of this clonotype. V and J are TRBV12-5 and TRBJ2-7; 8 bases agree with TRBD2. The V segment lost 6 bases and the J segment 2 bases; nucleotides outside the gene matches: 6. Germline CDR1 LGHNT, CDR2 FRNRAP. The CDR3 extends over 14 amino acids. CDR3 sequence: CASGGGAGAYEQYF. For the CDR3, the DNA is TGTGCTAGTGGCGGCGGAGCGGGGGCCTACGAGCAGTACTTC.

J is TRBJ2-5 and V is TRBV27; the D gene is possibly TRBD2 (5 bases). Germline assignment: CDR1 MNHEY and CDR2 SMNVEV (reference sequence). V dropped 5 bases and J dropped 5 bases, with 18 bases sitting between them. This CDR3 contains 15 residues. The CDR3 reads CASSIEGGRAETQYF. The DNA of the CDR3 is TGTGCCAGCAGTATTGAAGGAGGAAGAGCGGAGACCCAGTACTTC.

The gene calls are TRBV20-1 and TRBJ2-5; D gene unclear. The V end lost 5 bases, the J end lost 5 bases, and 18 bases lay between the germline ends. Germline values: CDR1 DFQATT, CDR2 SNEGSKA (reference sequence). CDR3 length: 14 residues. Written as DNA, the CDR3 is TGCAGTGCTTCGTTGGAGACCCTGGAGGAGACCCAGTACTTC. It yields the protein CSASLETLEETQYF.

This clonotype was observed a handful of times. The rearrangement uses TRBV11-2 and TRBJ2-7; 9 bases map to TRBD2. Germline CDR1 and CDR2: SGHAT and FQNNGV. Trimming at V came to 0 bases and at J to 11 bases, leaving 2 bases not matched to a gene. The length of the CDR3 is 12 residues. The DNA for the CDR3 is TGTGCCAGCAGCTTAGATGCGGGAGGGGAGTACTTC. Translation: CASSLDAGGEYF.

This clonotype has more than one count but fewer than ten. The chain has TRBV27 and TRBJ2-1; D uncertain. This CDR3 contains 17 residues. Germline loops: CDR1 MNHEY, CDR2 SMNVEV (reference sequence). Trimming removed 6 bases at V and 6 bases at J, with 24 bases between. CDR3 sequence reads: CASSNDTRAPLFNEQFF. Here the CDR3 DNA reads TGTGCCAGCAGCAATGATACGAGAGCGCCCTTATTCAATGAGCAGTTCTTC.